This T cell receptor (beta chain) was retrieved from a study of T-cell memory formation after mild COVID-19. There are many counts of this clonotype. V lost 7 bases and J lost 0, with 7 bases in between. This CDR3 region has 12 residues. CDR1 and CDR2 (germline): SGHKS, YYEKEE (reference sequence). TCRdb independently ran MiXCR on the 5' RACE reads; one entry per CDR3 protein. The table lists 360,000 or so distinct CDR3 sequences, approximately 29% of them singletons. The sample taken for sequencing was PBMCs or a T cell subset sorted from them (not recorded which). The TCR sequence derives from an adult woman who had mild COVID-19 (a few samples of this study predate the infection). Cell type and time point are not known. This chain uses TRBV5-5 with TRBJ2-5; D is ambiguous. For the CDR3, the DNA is TGTGCCAGCGCGACGGACCAAGAGACCCAGTACTTC. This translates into CASATDQETQYF.